The 22 T cell receptor beta chains below come from one sample, sequenced in a study of T cell responses to AZD1222 COVID-19 vaccine. Assay: immunoSEQ multiplex PCR; the TCRdb copy retains only in-frame clones and omits some. The sample lists under 150,000 clones, roughly 90% seen once, with about 3.7% in the top ten. This material consisted of peripheral blood, taken on day 0 of AZD1222 vaccination. Source of these receptors: an adult in good health.

The rearrangement uses TRBV6-2 or TRBV6-3 and TRBJ2-3; D may be TRBD2 (5 bases). V was cut by 0 bases and J by 0 bases, with 16 bases left in between. The CDR3 sequence is 18 residues long. CDR1 is MNHEY and CDR2 is SVGEGT in the germline V gene. The CDR3 protein is CASSYSTLSRASTDTQYF. The CDR3 DNA follows: TGTGCCAGCAGTTACTCGACGTTGTCGCGGGCTAGCACAGATACGCAGTATTTT.

This chain links TRBV7-2 with TRBJ1-6; D is ambiguous. V dropped 4 bases and J dropped 9 bases, with 13 bases sitting between them. Germline CDR1 is SGHTA and CDR2 is FQGNSA. The length of the CDR3 is 14 residues. CDR3 nucleotide sequence: TGTGCCAGCAGCTCGCCGGTCGCGGCTTCACCCCTCCACTTT. This encodes CASSSPVAASPLHF. The complete variable domain, with remaining parts taken from reference TRBV7-2 and TRBJ1-6, reads GAGVSQSPSNKVTEKGKDVELRCDPISGHTALYWYRQSLGQGLEFLIYFQGNSAPDKSGLPSDRFSAERTGGSVSTLTIQRTQQEDSAVYLCASSSPVAASPLHFGNGTRLTVT.

This clone was counted once. In DNA, the CDR3 is TGTGCCAGCAGCCAAGGGCAGGGGAGGGTTGATGGCTACACCTTC. It yields the protein CASSQGQGRVDGYTF. The V gene is TRBV4-2, the J gene TRBJ1-2; D is possibly TRBD1 (6 bases). The CDR3 runs to 15 residues. The germline V and J ends were trimmed by 1 base and 6 bases, with 15 bases remaining between them. Germline V gives CDR1 LGHNA, CDR2 YNFKEQ.

The chain couples TRBV2 to TRBJ1-4; 8 positions match TRBD1. V dropped 7 bases and J dropped 2; count of bases not matched to a gene: 6. This CDR3 is 15 amino acids long. The germline V gene encodes CDR1 SNHLY and CDR2 FYNNEI. DNA for the CDR3: TGTGCCAGCAACCCGACAGGGGTCACTAATGAAAAACTGTTTTTT. Its protein product is CASNPTGVTNEKLFF. Together with reference TRBV2 and TRBJ1-4, the CDR3 gives the full variable domain: EPEVTQTPSHQVTQMGQEVILRCVPISNHLYFYWYRQILGQKVEFLVSFYNNEISEKSEIFDDQFSVERPDGSNFTLKIRSTKLEDSAMYFCASNPTGVTNEKLFFGSGTQLSVL.

This clone was observed a single time. V gene TRBV27 combines with J gene TRBJ1-4; D perhaps matches TRBD1 (5 bases). Looked up from germline, CDR1 is MNHEY and CDR2 is SMNVEV (reference sequence). There are 13 residues in the CDR3. Trimming stripped 2 bases from V and 8 bases from J, with 9 bases between. CDR3 nucleotides: TGTGCCAGCAGTTTAAGGGCAGGGGAAAAACTGTTTTTT. It encodes CASSLRAGEKLFF.

The chain uses TRBV2 and TRBJ2-5; TRBD2 matches at 10 bases. Germline CDR1 SNHLY, CDR2 FYNNEI. The CDR3 spans 14 residues. V gave up 7 bases and J gave up 5 bases; unmatched junction bases: 7. CDR3 DNA sequence: TGTGCCAGCACCGCCACTAGCGGGGTTGAGACCCAGTACTTC. It is translated as CASTATSGVETQYF.

The rearrangement links TRBV5-1 to TRBJ1-1; D perhaps matches TRBD1 (5 bases). Germline lookup yields CDR1 SGHRS and CDR2 YFSETQ. This CDR3 is built from 15 residues. V was clipped by 6 bases and J by 1 base, with 16 bases between them. CDR3 sequence reads: CASNGEGLTNTEAFF. The CDR3 DNA reads as TGCGCCAGCAATGGAGAGGGGTTAACGAACACTGAAGCTTTCTTT.

J is TRBJ2-3 and V is TRBV4-2, with D possibly TRBD2 on 5 matching bases. The CDR3 runs to 16 residues. Germline V lookup: CDR1 LGHNA, CDR2 YNFKEQ. The V gene lost 4 bases and the J gene lost 3 bases, with 17 bases spanning the gap. Here the CDR3 reads CASSPTRLAVTDTQYF. CDR3 nucleotide sequence: TGTGCCAGCAGCCCGACGCGGCTAGCTGTTACAGATACGCAGTATTTT.

V is TRBV12-5 and J is TRBJ1-6; 9 nucleotides match TRBD1. There are 17 residues in the CDR3. From germline, CDR1 is LGHNT and CDR2 FRNRAP. Germline trimming cut 4 bases from V and 10 bases from J; bases unmatched to any gene: 14. This CDR3 is CASGSWLTGTGSSPLHF. The CDR3 bases are TGTGCTAGTGGTTCCTGGCTTACCGGGACAGGGAGCTCACCCCTCCACTTT.

The genes are TRBV7-2 and TRBJ1-5, with D uncertain. The CDR3 totals 15 residues. The germline V gene has CDR1 SGHTA and CDR2 FQGNSA. V was clipped by 1 base and J by 3 bases, with 10 bases between them. The CDR3 loop reads CASSLVVGLNQPQHF. DNA for the CDR3: TGTGCCAGCAGCTTAGTCGTGGGCCTCAATCAGCCCCAGCATTTT. The full variable domain, its missing parts supplied by reference TRBV7-2 and TRBJ1-5, is GAGVSQSPSNKVTEKGKDVELRCDPISGHTALYWYRQSLGQGLEFLIYFQGNSAPDKSGLPSDRFSAERTGGSVSTLTIQRTQQEDSAVYLCASSLVVGLNQPQHFGDGTRLSIL.

This rearrangement joins TRBV6-6 to TRBJ1-4, with D maybe TRBD1 (5 bases). The CDR3 sequence is 14 residues long. Between the trimmed V and J ends, which lost 4 bases and 8 bases, there was a span of 14 bases. Germline V lookup: CDR1 MNHNY, CDR2 SVGAGI (reference sequence). The CDR3 DNA follows: TGTGCCAGCAGTTCCTCCAGGGTCGGGGAAAAACTGTTTTTT. Translating gives CASSSSRVGEKLFF.

Only one count was recorded for this clone. V and J are TRBV9 and TRBJ2-1; D is ambiguous. V lost 0 bases to trimming and J lost 7 bases, with 14 bases between them. The CDR3 runs to 15 residues. The germline CDR1 and CDR2 sequences are SGDLS and YYNGEE. The CDR3, as DNA: TGTGCCAGCAGCGTAGCTTCCATGTCATGGAATGAGCAGTTCTTC. Its translation is CASSVASMSWNEQFF. Looking up the rest from reference TRBV9 and TRBJ2-1 gives the full variable domain: DSGVTQTPKHLITATGQRVTLRCSPRSGDLSVYWYQQSLDQGLQFLIQYYNGEERAKGNILERFSAQQFPDLHSELNLSSLELGDSALYFCASSVASMSWNEQFFGPGTRLTVL.

This clone is a singleton in its sample. V usage is TRBV6-2 or TRBV6-3 and J usage is TRBJ1-2, with a weak D call TRBD1 (5 bases). Germline CDR1 is MNHEY and CDR2 is SVGEGT. Trimming removed 2 bases at V and 3 bases at J, with 10 bases between. This CDR3 comprises 14 residues. CDR3 sequence reads: CASSYLQEHYGYTF. The CDR3 DNA reads TGTGCCAGCAGTTACCTACAGGAGCACTATGGCTACACCTTC.

The genes are TRBV7-9 and TRBJ2-3; D is perhaps TRBD2 (5 bases). The V end was cut by 1 base, the J end by 1 base, with 6 bases between. This CDR3 spans 14 amino acids. Germline V lookup: CDR1 SEHNR, CDR2 FQNEAQ (reference sequence). Written as DNA, the CDR3 is TGTGCCAGCAGCTTAGGAGCGGGCACAGATACGCAGTATTTT. Protein: CASSLGAGTDTQYF.

This clone showed up just once. DNA for the CDR3: TGTGCCAGCAGTTCTAGCGGGGGGGATCATTTAAGAGAGACCCAGTACTTC. It is translated as CASSSSGGDHLRETQYF. V gene TRBV27 combines with J gene TRBJ2-5, with TRBD2 identical over 12 bases. V lost 4 bases and J lost 4; bases outside the gene matches: 10. CDR3 length: 17 residues. The V gene's germline CDR1 is MNHEY and CDR2 SMNVEV (reference sequence).

This clone appeared a single time. V and J are TRBV27 and TRBJ1-1; maybe TRBD1 (5 bases). CDR1 and CDR2 (germline): MNHEY, SMNVEV (reference sequence). The CDR3 length is 15 residues. The V end was cut by 6 bases, the J end by 4 bases, with 18 bases between. The CDR3, as DNA: TGTGCCAGCAGCTTCCAGACTGGGGGTGGCACTGAAGCTTTCTTT. This gives the protein CASSFQTGGGTEAFF.

The J gene is TRBJ2-7, the V gene TRBV27; D gene ambiguous. CDR1 is MNHEY and CDR2 is SMNVEV in the germline V gene (reference sequence). Trimming removed 5 bases from V and 3 bases from J, with 14 bases in between. This CDR3 is built from 14 residues. CDR3 nucleotide sequence: TGTGCCAGCAGTCAGAGGCCCCCTTTCTACGAGCAGTACTTC. Its protein product is CASSQRPPFYEQYF.

This chain uses TRBV4-2 with TRBJ2-3; 16 bases are shared with TRBD2. This CDR3 is built from 19 residues. V was pared by 3 bases and J by 3 bases, with 9 bases of the junction left unmatched. The germline V gene encodes CDR1 LGHNA and CDR2 YNFKEQ. CDR3 region: CASSQHGTSGGAGTDTQYF. The CDR3 DNA sequence: TGTGCCAGCAGCCAGCACGGGACTAGCGGGGGGGCCGGGACAGATACGCAGTATTTT.

The CDR3 region has the DNA TGTGCCAGCAGCTTGGACAGGGGGGATGAGCAGTTCTTC. Translation gives CASSLDRGDEQFF. V usage is TRBV7-3 and J usage is TRBJ2-1; TRBD1 matches at 10 bases. The ends lost 3 bases at V and 8 bases at J; junction bases unmatched: 1. CDR1 SGHTA and CDR2 FQGTGA come from the germline V gene. The CDR3 is 13 residues long.

The gene calls are TRBV27 and TRBJ1-2, with D possibly being TRBD1 (5 bases). The CDR3 length is 13 residues. The germline CDR1 and CDR2 sequences are MNHEY and SMNVEV (reference sequence). Trimming pared 3 bases from V and 10 bases from J, leaving 15 bases between. Here the CDR3 DNA reads TGTGCCAGCAGTTTCAGAGGGGACTCATCCTACACCTTC. It translates to CASSFRGDSSYTF.

This chain connects TRBV7-2 to TRBJ2-7; TRBD2 agrees at 8 bases. CDR3 length: 14 residues. Germline CDR1 reads SGHTA; CDR2 reads FQGNSA. Trimming took 6 bases from V and 3 from J; bases not matched to a gene: 7. CDR3: CASSRGGTYYEQYF. In nucleotides, the CDR3 is TGTGCCAGCAGTCGCGGGGGGACCTACTACGAGCAGTACTTC.

This clone appeared once. The chain carries TRBV19 and TRBJ2-5, with 9 bases lining up with TRBD2. The length of the CDR3 is 16 residues. Per germline, CDR1 LNHDA and CDR2 SQIVND (reference sequence). V trimming: 3 bases; J trimming: 6 bases; junction bases outside the gene matches: 11. The CDR3 sequence is CASSMFLAGGPQTQYF. The CDR3 DNA follows: TGTGCCAGTAGTATGTTTCTCGCGGGGGGGCCCCAGACCCAGTACTTC.